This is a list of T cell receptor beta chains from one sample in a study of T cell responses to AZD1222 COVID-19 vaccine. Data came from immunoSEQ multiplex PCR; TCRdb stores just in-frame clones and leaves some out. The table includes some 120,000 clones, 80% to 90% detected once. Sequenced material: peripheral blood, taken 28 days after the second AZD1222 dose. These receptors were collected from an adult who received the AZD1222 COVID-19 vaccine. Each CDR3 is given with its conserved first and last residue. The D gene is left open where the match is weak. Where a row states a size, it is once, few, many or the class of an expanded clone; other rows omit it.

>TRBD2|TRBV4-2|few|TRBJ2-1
TGTGCCAGCAACCAAGCGGGGGGCGGCGCGAATGAGCAGTTCTTC
CASNQAGGGANEQFF
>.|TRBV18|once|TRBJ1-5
TGTGCCAGCTCTCGCACGGTGAATAGCAATCAGCCCCAGCATTTT
CASSRTVNSNQPQHF
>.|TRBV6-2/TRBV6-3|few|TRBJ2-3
TGTGCCAGCAGTCCCCGGGACTCTTCACCAACAGATACGCAGTATTTT
CASSPRDSSPTDTQYF
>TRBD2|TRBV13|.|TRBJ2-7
TGTGCCAGCATACGTTCTAGCGGGGGGACCTACGAGCAGTACTTC
CASIRSSGGTYEQYF
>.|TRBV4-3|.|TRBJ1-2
TGCGCCAGCAGCCAAGATCTTGGCGCAGGATTAACCTATGGCTACACCTTC
CASSQDLGAGLTYGYTF
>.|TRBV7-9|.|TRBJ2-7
TGTGCCAGCAGCCTCTGGGGAGATTGGCAGTACTTC
CASSLWGDWQYF
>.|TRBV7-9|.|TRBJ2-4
TGTGCCAGCAGCCGGGACCCGGCAGGCAAAAACATTCAGTACTTC
CASSRDPAGKNIQYF
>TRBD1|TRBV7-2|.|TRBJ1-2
TGTGCCAGCAGCCTTCAGGGGGCGGTGTATGGCTACACCTTC
CASSLQGAVYGYTF
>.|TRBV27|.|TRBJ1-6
TGTGCCAGCACCGGGGGGCGATCGGGATATTCACCCCTCCACTTT
CASTGGRSGYSPLHF
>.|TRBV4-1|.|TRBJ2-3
TGCGCCAGCAGCCAACTGGGACTCCAAGATACGCAGTATTTT
CASSQLGLQDTQYF
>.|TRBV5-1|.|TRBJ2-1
TGCGCCACCGCGGCCGGGACCTCCTACAATGAGCAGTTCTTC
CATAAGTSYNEQFF
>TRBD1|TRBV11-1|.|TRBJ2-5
TGTGCCAGCAGAAACCAGGGGGCTTGGGTCCAAGAGACCCAGTACTTC
CASRNQGAWVQETQYF
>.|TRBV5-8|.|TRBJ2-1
TGTGCCAGCAGCTTTTACGGCTACAATGAGCAGTTCTTC
CASSFYGYNEQFF
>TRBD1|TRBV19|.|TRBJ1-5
TGTGCCAGTGGAGGGACAGGGAATCAGCCCCAGCATTTT
CASGGTGNQPQHF
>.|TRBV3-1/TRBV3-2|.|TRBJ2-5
TGTGCCAGCAGCCAGTTTGCGAGAGAGACCCAGTACTTC
CASSQFARETQYF